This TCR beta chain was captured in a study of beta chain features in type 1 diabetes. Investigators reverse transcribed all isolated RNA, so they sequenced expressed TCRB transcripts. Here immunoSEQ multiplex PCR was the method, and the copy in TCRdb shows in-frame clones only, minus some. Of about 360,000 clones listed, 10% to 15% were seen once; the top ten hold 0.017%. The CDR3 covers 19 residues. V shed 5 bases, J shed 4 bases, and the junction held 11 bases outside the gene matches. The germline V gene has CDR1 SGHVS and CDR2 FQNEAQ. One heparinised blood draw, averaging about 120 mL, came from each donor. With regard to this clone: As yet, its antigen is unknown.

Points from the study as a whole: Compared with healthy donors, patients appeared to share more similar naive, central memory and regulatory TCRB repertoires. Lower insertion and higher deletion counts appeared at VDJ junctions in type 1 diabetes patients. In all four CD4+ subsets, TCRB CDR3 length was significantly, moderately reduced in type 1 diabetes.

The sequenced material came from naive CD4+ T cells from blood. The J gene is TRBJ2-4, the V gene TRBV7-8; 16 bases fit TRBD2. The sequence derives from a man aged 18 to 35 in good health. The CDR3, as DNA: TGTGCCAGCAGCATGGGACTAGCGGGAGGGCGCGCCGTAAAAAACATTCAGTACTTC. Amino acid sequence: CASSMGLAGGRAVKNIQYF.